These 6 T cell receptor beta chains originate from one sample sequenced in a study of OX40 agonist ivuxolimab in advanced cancers. TCRdb keeps only in-frame clones here, not all; method: immunoSEQ multiplex PCR. The data hold approximately 75,000 clones, with around 90% observed a single time. The input for sequencing was CD4+ or CD8+ T cells sorted from blood, taken in a trial of the OX40 agonist ivuxolimab. These receptor sequences come from an adult with an advanced solid tumor such as melanoma, head and neck, liver or kidney cancer.

J is TRBJ2-1 and V is TRBV18, with 9 bases identical to TRBD1. The CDR3 runs 18 residues. The V and J ends lost 0 bases and 6 bases, in that order; junction bases with no gene match: 12. Germline V gives CDR1 KGHSH, CDR2 LQKENI. CDR3 region: CASSPPIIDRGGSNEQFF. DNA of the CDR3: TGTGCCAGCTCACCACCGATAATCGACAGGGGGGGTTCCAATGAGCAGTTCTTC.

This clone was detected only a few times. This chain links TRBV5-1 with TRBJ2-1, with TRBD2 matching over 9 bases. The CDR3 length is 15 residues. Germline V gene data show CDR1 as SGHRS and CDR2 as YFSETQ. The ends lost 4 bases at V and 0 bases at J; junction bases unmatched: 2. CDR3 residues: CASSLSGSSYNEQFF. CDR3 DNA sequence: TGCGCCAGCAGCCTTAGCGGGAGCTCCTACAATGAGCAGTTCTTC.

The count of this clone is one. The chain recombines TRBV7-6 with TRBJ2-1, with D possibly being TRBD1 (5 bases). Trimming pared 1 base from V and 1 base from J, leaving 11 bases between. This CDR3 has 16 residues. Germline CDR1 and CDR2: SGHVS and FNYEAQ. The CDR3 region is CASSLEVPGSYNEQFF. Here the CDR3 DNA reads TGTGCCAGCAGCTTAGAGGTCCCAGGGTCCTACAATGAGCAGTTCTTC.

The count of this clone is one. This chain uses TRBV28 with TRBJ2-2; 10 nucleotides match TRBD1. Trimming at V came to 3 bases and at J to 4 bases, leaving 2 bases not matched to a gene. The CDR3 has 15 amino acids. Germline CDR1 and CDR2: MDHEN and SYDVKM. The CDR3 sequence: CASSLRTGGTGELFF. In nucleotides, the CDR3 is TGTGCCAGCAGTTTGAGGACAGGGGGCACCGGGGAGCTGTTTTTT.

The V call is TRBV18, the J call TRBJ1-2; 9 bases map to TRBD1. Per the germline V gene, CDR1 is KGHSH and CDR2 is LQKENI. The CDR3 is 14 residues long. Losses at the gene ends were 3 bases for V and 3 bases for J; bases not matched to a gene: 2. The CDR3 sequence: CASSPGQGDYGYTF. CDR3 sequence (DNA): TGTGCCAGCTCACCGGGACAGGGCGACTATGGCTACACCTTC.

The V gene is TRBV27, the J gene TRBJ1-4; no clear D gene. Trimming pared 0 bases from V and 7 bases from J, leaving 9 bases between. Germline V gene sequence: CDR1 MNHEY, CDR2 SMNVEV (reference sequence). The CDR3 consists of 14 residues. CDR3 sequence reads: CASSLSDRTEKLFF. The CDR3 nucleotides read TGTGCCAGCAGTTTATCCGACCGGACTGAAAAACTGTTTTTT.